This is a list of T cell receptor beta chains from one sample in a study of blood T cell repertoires in COVID-19. Only in-frame clones appear in the TCRdb table, and some are missing; sequencing was by immunoSEQ multiplex PCR. The sample records approximately 190,000 clones, 83% being singletons. The material sequenced was peripheral blood. The receptors derive from a woman in her thirties or forties with acute or convalescent COVID-19. CDR3s include the opening cysteine and the closing phenylalanine or tryptophan. A D gene is named only where the DNA matches it firmly. Clone size appears in some rows only: once, few, many, or a class for an expanded clone.

d_call: TRBD1
j_call: TRBJ1-1
clone_size: once
v_call: TRBV7-9
cdr3_aa: CASMRQGLNTEAFF
cdr3_nt: TGTGCCAGTATGAGACAGGGCTTAAACACTGAAGCTTTCTTT

d_call: TRBD1
j_call: TRBJ1-2
clone_size: NA
v_call: TRBV7-3
cdr3_aa: CASSLNPGGGYTF
cdr3_nt: TGTGCCAGCAGCTTAAATCCAGGGGGAGGCTACACCTTC

d_call: TRBD1
j_call: TRBJ1-1
clone_size: NA
v_call: TRBV20-1
cdr3_aa: CSASIPGTGEAFF
cdr3_nt: TGCAGTGCTAGTATCCCCGGGACAGGGGAAGCTTTCTTT

d_call: NA
j_call: TRBJ2-7
clone_size: NA
v_call: TRBV7-9
cdr3_aa: CASSSDRGMYEQYF
cdr3_nt: TGTGCCAGCAGCTCCGACCGGGGGATGTACGAGCAGTACTTC

d_call: NA
j_call: TRBJ1-4
clone_size: NA
v_call: TRBV18
cdr3_aa: CASSPRSDSNEKLFF
cdr3_nt: TGTGCCAGCTCACCACGGTCGGACAGTAATGAAAAACTGTTTTTT

d_call: TRBD2
j_call: TRBJ2-7
clone_size: NA
v_call: TRBV7-2
cdr3_aa: CASSLGTSSVYEQYF
cdr3_nt: TGTGCCAGCAGCTTGGGGACTAGCAGTGTCTACGAGCAGTACTTC

d_call: NA
j_call: TRBJ1-5
clone_size: NA
v_call: TRBV5-8
cdr3_aa: CASSSIYPPRGSNQPQHF
cdr3_nt: TGTGCCAGCAGCTCCATTTACCCACCGAGGGGGAGCAATCAGCCCCAGCATTTT

d_call: TRBD2
j_call: TRBJ2-7
clone_size: NA
v_call: TRBV6-2/TRBV6-3
cdr3_aa: CASSSQTSGRVRRSYEQYF
cdr3_nt: TGTGCCAGCAGTTCGCAGACTAGCGGGAGGGTGAGGAGGTCCTACGAGCAGTACTTC

d_call: TRBD1
j_call: TRBJ1-5
clone_size: NA
v_call: TRBV7-2
cdr3_aa: CASSPTPGTVSNQPQHF
cdr3_nt: TGTGCCAGCAGCCCTACACCAGGGACAGTTAGCAATCAGCCCCAGCATTTT

d_call: NA
j_call: TRBJ1-2
clone_size: NA
v_call: TRBV7-6
cdr3_aa: CASTGDEGYTF
cdr3_nt: TGTGCCAGCACAGGGGATGAGGGCTACACCTTC

d_call: NA
j_call: TRBJ1-1
clone_size: NA
v_call: TRBV5-4
cdr3_aa: CASSSDSTEAFF
cdr3_nt: TGTGCCAGCAGCTCGGACAGCACTGAAGCTTTCTTT

d_call: NA
j_call: TRBJ2-3
clone_size: NA
v_call: TRBV6-5
cdr3_aa: CASSRNLEDTQYF
cdr3_nt: TGTGCCAGCAGCAGGAATCTCGAAGATACGCAGTATTTT

d_call: TRBD1
j_call: TRBJ1-1
clone_size: NA
v_call: TRBV19
cdr3_aa: CASISRGGADEAFF
cdr3_nt: TGTGCCAGTATCTCCCGAGGGGGCGCCGATGAAGCTTTCTTT

d_call: TRBD1
j_call: TRBJ2-3
clone_size: NA
v_call: TRBV30
cdr3_aa: CASRQGGDTQYF
cdr3_nt: TGTGCCTCCCGACAGGGCGGAGATACGCAGTATTTT

d_call: TRBD2
j_call: TRBJ2-1
clone_size: NA
v_call: TRBV7-2
cdr3_aa: CASRRTSGSHEQFF
cdr3_nt: TGTGCCAGCAGACGGACTAGCGGGAGCCATGAGCAGTTCTTC

d_call: NA
j_call: TRBJ2-7
clone_size: NA
v_call: TRBV9
cdr3_aa: CASSFDGHEQYF
cdr3_nt: TGTGCCAGCAGTTTCGATGGGCACGAGCAGTACTTC

d_call: NA
j_call: TRBJ2-3
clone_size: NA
v_call: TRBV2
cdr3_aa: CASSEGGVDTQYF
cdr3_nt: TGTGCCAGCAGTGAAGGGGGGGTCGATACGCAGTATTTT

d_call: TRBD1
j_call: TRBJ1-2
clone_size: NA
v_call: TRBV7-2
cdr3_aa: CASSLTGGYGYTF
cdr3_nt: TGTGCCAGCAGCCTGACAGGGGGCTATGGCTACACCTTC

d_call: TRBD1
j_call: TRBJ1-6
clone_size: NA
v_call: TRBV2
cdr3_aa: CASSWGTENSPLHF
cdr3_nt: TGTGCCAGCAGTTGGGGGACAGAGAATTCACCCCTCCACTTT

d_call: NA
j_call: TRBJ1-2
clone_size: NA
v_call: TRBV24-1
cdr3_aa: CATRDSSNYGYTF
cdr3_nt: TGTGCCACCCGGGACTCATCTAACTATGGCTACACCTTC

d_call: NA
j_call: TRBJ2-3
clone_size: NA
v_call: TRBV18
cdr3_aa: CASSPSPSGDTQYF
cdr3_nt: TGTGCCAGCTCACCATCCCCGTCGGGGGATACGCAGTATTTT

d_call: NA
j_call: TRBJ1-1
clone_size: NA
v_call: TRBV7-8
cdr3_aa: CASSALRGEDTEAFF
cdr3_nt: TGTGCCAGCAGCGCCCTCCGGGGAGAGGACACTGAAGCTTTCTTT

d_call: NA
j_call: TRBJ1-1
clone_size: once
v_call: TRBV7-3
cdr3_aa: CASSFRPGYSEAFF
cdr3_nt: TGTGCCAGCAGCTTCAGGCCAGGGTACTCTGAAGCTTTCTTT

d_call: NA
j_call: TRBJ1-1
clone_size: NA
v_call: TRBV28
cdr3_aa: CASSSQVVTEAFF
cdr3_nt: TGTGCCAGCAGTTCTCAGGTTGTAACTGAAGCTTTCTTT

d_call: NA
j_call: TRBJ2-1
clone_size: NA
v_call: TRBV7-2
cdr3_aa: CASSLVETIPYNEQFF
cdr3_nt: TGTGCCAGCAGCTTAGTCGAGACTATACCTTACAATGAGCAGTTCTTC

d_call: TRBD2
j_call: TRBJ2-7
clone_size: NA
v_call: TRBV4-2
cdr3_aa: CASSQDYPGLTYEQYF
cdr3_nt: TGTGCCAGCAGCCAAGATTATCCGGGACTAACCTACGAGCAGTACTTC

d_call: TRBD2
j_call: TRBJ2-3
clone_size: NA
v_call: TRBV28
cdr3_aa: CASRRLAGKRTDTQYF
cdr3_nt: TGTGCCAGCAGAAGACTAGCGGGGAAACGAACAGATACGCAGTATTTT

d_call: NA
j_call: TRBJ1-1
clone_size: NA
v_call: TRBV3-1/TRBV3-2
cdr3_aa: CASSPTVSNTEAFF
cdr3_nt: TGTGCCAGCAGCCCGACAGTCTCGAACACTGAAGCTTTCTTT

d_call: TRBD1
j_call: TRBJ2-1
clone_size: NA
v_call: TRBV5-1
cdr3_aa: CASSTRQGASNEQFF
cdr3_nt: TGCGCCAGCAGCACCAGACAGGGGGCGAGCAATGAGCAGTTCTTC

d_call: TRBD1
j_call: TRBJ2-1
clone_size: NA
v_call: TRBV12-3/TRBV12-4
cdr3_aa: CASSTRTGRRFF
cdr3_nt: TGTGCCAGCAGCACAAGGACAGGGAGGCGGTTCTTC

d_call: NA
j_call: TRBJ2-5
clone_size: once
v_call: TRBV5-8
cdr3_aa: CATNTGNKETQYF
cdr3_nt: TGTGCCACCAATACCGGGAACAAGGAGACCCAGTACTTC

d_call: NA
j_call: TRBJ2-5
clone_size: NA
v_call: TRBV2
cdr3_aa: CASSLFRGETQYF
cdr3_nt: TGTGCCAGCAGCTTATTTCGGGGGGAGACCCAGTACTTC

d_call: NA
j_call: TRBJ1-1
clone_size: NA
v_call: TRBV30
cdr3_aa: CAWSGFGGQDTEAFF
cdr3_nt: TGTGCCTGGAGTGGATTCGGGGGGCAGGACACTGAAGCTTTCTTT

d_call: TRBD1
j_call: TRBJ2-1
clone_size: NA
v_call: TRBV6-6
cdr3_aa: CASLGGGTGNYNEQFF
cdr3_nt: TGTGCCAGCCTGGGTGGTGGGACAGGGAACTACAATGAGCAGTTCTTC

d_call: NA
j_call: TRBJ1-2
clone_size: NA
v_call: TRBV28
cdr3_aa: CASSLTRPGRGNYGYTF
cdr3_nt: TGTGCCAGCAGTTTAACCCGCCCGGGCAGGGGCAACTATGGCTACACCTTC

d_call: TRBD1
j_call: TRBJ1-5
clone_size: NA
v_call: TRBV27
cdr3_aa: CASMRTGGAGQPQHF
cdr3_nt: TGTGCCAGCATGCGGACAGGGGGCGCAGGACAGCCCCAGCATTTT

d_call: NA
j_call: TRBJ2-7
clone_size: NA
v_call: TRBV5-1
cdr3_aa: CASSSYLGGDQYEQYF
cdr3_nt: TGCGCCAGCAGCTCCTACCTCGGCGGGGATCAATACGAGCAGTACTTC

d_call: NA
j_call: TRBJ1-3
clone_size: NA
v_call: TRBV3-1/TRBV3-2
cdr3_aa: CASSPGVGNTIYF
cdr3_nt: TGTGCCAGCAGCCCCGGGGTGGGAAACACCATATATTTT

d_call: TRBD1
j_call: TRBJ2-7
clone_size: NA
v_call: TRBV28
cdr3_aa: CASRTQGAFNEQYF
cdr3_nt: TGTGCCAGCAGGACGCAGGGGGCCTTTAACGAGCAGTACTTC

d_call: NA
j_call: TRBJ1-5
clone_size: NA
v_call: TRBV10-3
cdr3_aa: CAISAGQGQPQHF
cdr3_nt: TGTGCCATCAGTGCGGGCCAGGGACAGCCCCAGCATTTT

d_call: NA
j_call: TRBJ2-5
clone_size: NA
v_call: TRBV24-1
cdr3_aa: CATSGRSPAQVQETQYF
cdr3_nt: TGTGCCACCAGTGGCCGATCACCCGCGCAAGTACAAGAGACCCAGTACTTC